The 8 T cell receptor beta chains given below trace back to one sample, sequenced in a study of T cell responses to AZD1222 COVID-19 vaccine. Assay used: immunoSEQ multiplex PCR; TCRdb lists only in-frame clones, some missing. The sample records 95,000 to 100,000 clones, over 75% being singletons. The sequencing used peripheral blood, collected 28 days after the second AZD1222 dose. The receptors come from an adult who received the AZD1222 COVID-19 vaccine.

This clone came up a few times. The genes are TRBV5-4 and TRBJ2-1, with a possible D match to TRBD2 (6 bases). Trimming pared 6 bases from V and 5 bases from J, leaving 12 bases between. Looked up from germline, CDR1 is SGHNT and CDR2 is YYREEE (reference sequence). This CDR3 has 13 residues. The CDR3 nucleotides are TGTGCCAGCAACGACGGGGGAGACAATGAGCAGTTCTTC. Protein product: CASNDGGDNEQFF.

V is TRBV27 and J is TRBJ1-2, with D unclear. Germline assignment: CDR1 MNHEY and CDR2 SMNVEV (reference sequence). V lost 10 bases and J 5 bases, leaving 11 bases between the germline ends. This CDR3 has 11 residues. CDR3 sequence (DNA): TGTGCCACCAAGGCTGTTTATGGCTACACCTTC. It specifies CATKAVYGYTF.

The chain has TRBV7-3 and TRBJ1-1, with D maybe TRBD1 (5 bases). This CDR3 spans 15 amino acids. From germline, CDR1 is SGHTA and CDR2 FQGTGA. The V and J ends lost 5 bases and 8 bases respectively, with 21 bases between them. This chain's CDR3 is CASSAGAGYLREAFF. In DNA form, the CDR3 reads TGTGCCAGCAGCGCCGGGGCAGGGTATCTTAGGGAAGCTTTCTTT.

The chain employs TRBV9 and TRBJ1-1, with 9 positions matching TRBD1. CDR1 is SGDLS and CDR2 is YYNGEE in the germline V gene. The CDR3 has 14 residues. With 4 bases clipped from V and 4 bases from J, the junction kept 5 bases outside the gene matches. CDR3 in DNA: TGTGCCAGCAGCACGGGACAGGGTGGCACTGAAGCTTTCTTT. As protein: CASSTGQGGTEAFF.

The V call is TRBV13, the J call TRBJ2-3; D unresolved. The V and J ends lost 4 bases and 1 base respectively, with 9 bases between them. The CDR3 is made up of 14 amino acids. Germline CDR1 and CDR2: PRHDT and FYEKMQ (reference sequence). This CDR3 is CASSSRLGTDTQYF. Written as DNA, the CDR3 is TGTGCCAGCAGCTCCCGGTTAGGCACAGATACGCAGTATTTT.

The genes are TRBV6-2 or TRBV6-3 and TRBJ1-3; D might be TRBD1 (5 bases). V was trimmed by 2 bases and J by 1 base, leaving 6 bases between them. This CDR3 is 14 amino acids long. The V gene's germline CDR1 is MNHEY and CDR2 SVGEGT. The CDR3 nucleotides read TGTGCCAGCAGTTACGACAGATCTGGAAACACCATATATTTT. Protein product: CASSYDRSGNTIYF.

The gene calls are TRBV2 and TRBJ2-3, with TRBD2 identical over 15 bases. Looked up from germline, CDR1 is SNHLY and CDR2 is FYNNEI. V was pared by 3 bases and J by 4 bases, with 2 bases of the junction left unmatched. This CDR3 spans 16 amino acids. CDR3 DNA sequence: TGTGCCAGCAGTGAGGGACTAGCGGGGGGCCCAGATACGCAGTATTTT. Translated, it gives CASSEGLAGGPDTQYF.

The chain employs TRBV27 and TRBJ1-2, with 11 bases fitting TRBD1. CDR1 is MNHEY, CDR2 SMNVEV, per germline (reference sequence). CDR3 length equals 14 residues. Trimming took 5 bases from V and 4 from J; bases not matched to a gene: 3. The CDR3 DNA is TGTGCCAGCAGTAGGGGACAGGGGGGCTATGGCTACACCTTC. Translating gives CASSRGQGGYGYTF.